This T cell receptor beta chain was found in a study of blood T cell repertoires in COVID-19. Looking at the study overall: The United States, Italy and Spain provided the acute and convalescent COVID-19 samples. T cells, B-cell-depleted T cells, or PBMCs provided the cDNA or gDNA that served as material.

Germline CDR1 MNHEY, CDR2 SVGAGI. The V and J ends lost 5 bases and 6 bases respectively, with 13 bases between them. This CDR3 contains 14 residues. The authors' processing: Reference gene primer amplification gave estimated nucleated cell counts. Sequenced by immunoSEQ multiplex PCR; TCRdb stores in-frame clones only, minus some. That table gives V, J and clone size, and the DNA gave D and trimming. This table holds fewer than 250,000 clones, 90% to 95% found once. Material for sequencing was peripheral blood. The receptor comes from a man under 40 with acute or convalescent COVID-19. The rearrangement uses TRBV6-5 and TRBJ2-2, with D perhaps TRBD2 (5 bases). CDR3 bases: TGTGCCAGCAGTCTGGAGAGGGTGGCCGGGGAGCTGTTTTTT. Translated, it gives CASSLERVAGELFF.